The 23 T cell receptor beta chains in this list originate from one sample, sequenced in a study of blood T cell repertoires in COVID-19. Measured with immunoSEQ multiplex PCR; TCRdb has only the in-frame clones, and not every one. The sample has some 350,000 clones; 75% to 90% are singletons. The sample was PBMCs or T cells enriched from blood (not recorded which). These TCRs come from a man aged 18 to 35 who had recovered from COVID-19.

This chain links TRBV9 with TRBJ2-7; D unresolved. The ends were cut back, 0 bases at V and 0 bases at J, with 7 bases in the middle. Germline V gene data show CDR1 as SGDLS and CDR2 as YYNGEE. The CDR3 is 14 residues long. This CDR3 is CASSVVPGSYEQYF. For the CDR3, the DNA is TGTGCCAGCAGCGTAGTTCCAGGCTCCTACGAGCAGTACTTC.

This clone has a single count. A junction boundary mismatches the germline segment, possibly from a read error. V usage is TRBV6-5 and J usage is TRBJ2-3; D is unresolved. The CDR3 has 13 amino acids. The germline V gene has CDR1 MNHEY and CDR2 SVGAGI. The CDR3 region has the DNA TGTGCCAGCAGTGACTCCCTCGGAGATACGCAGTATTTT. This sequence encodes CASSDSLGDTQYF.

This chain uses TRBV4-3 with TRBJ2-3, with TRBD1 as a possible D gene (6 bases). Per germline, CDR1 LGHNA and CDR2 YSLEER. Between the trimmed V and J ends, which lost 1 base and 7 bases, there was a span of 15 bases. This CDR3 region has 15 residues. The CDR3 DNA sequence: TGCGCCAGCAGCCAAGGCGTCACAGGGATGTATACGCAGTATTTT. This gives the protein CASSQGVTGMYTQYF.

The chain links TRBV19 to TRBJ2-7; a possible D gene is TRBD1 (5 bases). The V end was cut by 6 bases, the J end by 7 bases, with 13 bases between. This CDR3 comprises 12 residues. Looked up from germline, CDR1 is LNHDA and CDR2 is SQIVND (reference sequence). CDR3 in amino acids: CASSPQGIEQYF. The CDR3 bases are TGTGCCAGTAGCCCTCAGGGTATTGAGCAGTACTTC.

The chain is built from TRBV5-1 and TRBJ2-1, with 7 bases matching TRBD1. V gave up 1 base and J gave up 7 bases; unmatched junction bases: 8. The germline V gene encodes CDR1 SGHRS and CDR2 YFSETQ. CDR3 length: 15 amino acids. This chain's CDR3 is CASSLTGAPGNEQFF. CDR3 bases: TGCGCCAGCAGCTTGACAGGGGCCCCTGGGAATGAGCAGTTCTTC.

The chain links TRBV28 to TRBJ2-7; 8 positions match TRBD1. Trimming at V came to 4 bases and at J to 2 bases, leaving 4 bases not matched to a gene. The CDR3 is made up of 14 amino acids. The germline gives CDR1 MDHEN, CDR2 SYDVKM. Written as DNA, the CDR3 is TGTGCCAGCAGTTCGATGACAGGGGCCTACGAGCAGTACTTC. Its protein is CASSSMTGAYEQYF.

The CDR3 protein is CASSPTAGTNKKQYF. DNA of the CDR3: TGTGCCAGCAGCCCCACCGCCGGGACAAACAAGAAACAGTACTTC. The rearrangement uses TRBV7-9 and TRBJ2-7, with a tentative D call TRBD1 (6 bases). This CDR3 has 15 amino acids. Trimming shortened V by 5 bases and J by 10 bases, and 24 bases separated the two germline ends. Germline loops: CDR1 SEHNR, CDR2 FQNEAQ (reference sequence).

This clone was detected only a few times. One end of the junction varies from germline; a read error may be responsible. This chain connects TRBV10-2 to TRBJ1-2; 7 bases are shared with TRBD1. The CDR3 has 13 residues. Germline CDR1 and CDR2: WSHSY and SAAADI. CDR3 coding DNA: TGCGCCAGCAGTGGGGCTAGGGGACAGCCCGCCTTCTTC. It specifies CASSGARGQPAFF.

The CDR3 nucleotides are TGTGCCAGCAGTCGGGAATACACCGGGGAGCTGTTTTTT. This gives the protein CASSREYTGELFF. The chain employs TRBV3-1 (or the pseudogene TRBV3-2) and TRBJ2-2; D possibly corresponds to TRBD2 (5 bases). CDR1 and CDR2 from the germline V gene are LGHDT and YNNKEL (reference sequence). V was cut by 6 bases and J by 3 bases, with 8 bases left in between. CDR3 length: 13 amino acids.

V is TRBV18 and J is TRBJ1-2; no reliable D call. The V end was cut by 4 bases, the J end by 3 bases, with 9 bases between. Germline lookup yields CDR1 KGHSH and CDR2 LQKENI. This CDR3 is 13 amino acids long. The DNA for the CDR3 is TGTGCCAGCTCACATGACACGGACTATGGCTACACCTTC. Translation gives CASSHDTDYGYTF.

The chain links TRBV24-1 to TRBJ1-1, with a weak D call TRBD1 (6 bases). This CDR3 is 13 amino acids long. Germline V lookup: CDR1 KGHDR, CDR2 SFDVKD. V gave up 2 bases and J gave up 7 bases, with 10 bases separating them. CDR3 DNA: TGTGCCACCAGTGATTCCAGGGGCGGTGAAGCTTTCTTT. Translation: CATSDSRGGEAFF.

Only one count was recorded for this clone. The chain uses TRBV19 and TRBJ2-1; 10 bases are a match to TRBD2. The CDR3 extends over 13 amino acids. V shed 6 bases, J shed 9 bases, and the junction held 5 bases outside the gene matches. The germline V gene has CDR1 LNHDA and CDR2 SQIVND (reference sequence). Here the CDR3 reads CASSLAGDGEQFF. In nucleotides, the CDR3 is TGTGCCAGTAGCCTAGCGGGAGACGGTGAGCAGTTCTTC.

This clone appeared a few times. The chain joins TRBV4-1 to TRBJ2-2, with 9 bases identical to TRBD2. Germline lookup yields CDR1 MGHRA and CDR2 YSYEKL. The CDR3 consists of 16 residues. Trimming at V came to 1 base and at J to 3 bases, leaving 3 bases not matched to a gene. As DNA, the CDR3 is TGCGCCAGCAGCCAAGGTAGCGGGGGACACACCGGGGAGCTGTTTTTT. Its protein product is CASSQGSGGHTGELFF.

This chain uses TRBV6-5 with TRBJ1-6; TRBD1 is a possible D gene (5 bases). The CDR3 is 13 residues long. Trimming took off 8 bases at V and 6 bases at J, with 11 bases between the two ends. Looked up from germline, CDR1 is MNHEY and CDR2 is SVGAGI. CDR3 residues: CASRRGTNSPLHF. CDR3 nucleotide sequence: TGTGCCAGCCGGAGGGGAACTAATTCACCCCTCCACTTT.

The chain recombines TRBV7-3 with TRBJ2-5, with D possibly matching TRBD1 (5 bases). Trimming removed 3 bases at V and 1 base at J, with 9 bases between. CDR1 and CDR2 (germline): SGHTA, FQGTGA. CDR3 length: 14 residues. CDR3 amino acids: CASSFQGAQETQYF. Written as DNA, the CDR3 is TGTGCCAGCAGCTTCCAAGGGGCCCAAGAGACCCAGTACTTC.

The chain joins TRBV29-1 to TRBJ2-1; D may be TRBD2 (6 bases). The V gene's germline CDR1 is SQVTM and CDR2 ANQGSEA. The V and J ends lost 7 bases and 9 bases respectively, with 13 bases between them. The CDR3 consists of 11 residues. The CDR3 protein is CSAPGRGEQFF. The CDR3 DNA is TGCAGCGCTCCGGGGCGGGGTGAGCAGTTCTTC.

The V gene is TRBV19, the J gene TRBJ1-4; D gene ambiguous. The germline V gene encodes CDR1 LNHDA and CDR2 SQIVND (reference sequence). The ends were cut back, 6 bases at V and 4 bases at J, with 3 bases in the middle. This CDR3 spans 11 amino acids. The CDR3 is CASSFNEKLFF. The DNA of the CDR3 is TGTGCCAGTAGCTTTAATGAAAAACTGTTTTTT. Filled out from reference TRBV19 and TRBJ1-4, the complete variable domain reads DGGITQSPKYLFRKEGQNVTLSCEQNLNHDAMYWYRQDPGQGLRLIYYSQIVNDFQKGDIAEGYSVSREKKESFPLTVTSAQKNPTAFYLCASSFNEKLFFGSGTQLSVL.

The rearrangement joins TRBV9 to TRBJ2-2; D is unclear. This CDR3 spans 18 amino acids. V was trimmed by 3 bases and J by 4 bases, leaving 22 bases between them. The germline CDR1 and CDR2 sequences are SGDLS and YYNGEE. The CDR3 DNA reads TGTGCCAGCAGCGCCCGATCATGGGCCAAAGCTTTCACCGGGGAGCTGTTTTTT. Encoded protein: CASSARSWAKAFTGELFF.

The chain recombines TRBV29-1 with TRBJ1-2; D is uncertain. CDR3 length equals 14 residues. V lost 6 bases, J lost 0 bases, and 14 bases lay in between. Germline V gene lookup returns CDR1 SQVTM and CDR2 ANQGSEA. The CDR3 DNA reads as TGCAGCGTGGCCGGGGTCCGATCTAACTATGGCTACACCTTC. Protein product: CSVAGVRSNYGYTF.

V gene TRBV19 combines with J gene TRBJ1-3, with 7 bases matching TRBD1. The CDR3 has 16 residues. J lost 4 bases, V lost 5 bases, and 11 bases had no gene match. CDR1 LNHDA and CDR2 SQIVND come from the germline V gene (reference sequence). The CDR3 loop reads CASSLPWDRTGNTIYF. Here the CDR3 DNA reads TGTGCCAGTAGTCTTCCCTGGGACAGAACAGGAAACACCATATATTTT.

V and J are TRBV7-9 and TRBJ1-6; the match to TRBD1 covers 11 bases. The germline CDR1 and CDR2 sequences are SEHNR and FQNEAQ (reference sequence). The CDR3 runs to 15 residues. The V segment lost 5 bases and the J segment 10 bases; nucleotides outside the gene matches: 7. Here the CDR3 DNA reads TGTGCCAGCAGCCCACCGGGACAGGGGGACTCACCCCTCCACTTT. Translation: CASSPPGQGDSPLHF.

The chain carries TRBV6-5 and TRBJ1-6; tentatively, D is TRBD1 (6 bases). V lost 7 bases to trimming and J lost 8 bases, with 15 bases between them. The CDR3 consists of 14 residues. Germline V gene data show CDR1 as MNHEY and CDR2 as SVGAGI. The CDR3 here is CASTTGFPDSPLHF. The CDR3 DNA reads TGTGCCAGCACTACAGGGTTTCCGGATTCACCCCTCCACTTT.

Regarding this clone: Other DNA sequences in this specimen translate into the identical CDR3. The CDR3 nucleotides are TGTGCCAGCAGCTTAGGTCCCGGTGAGCAGTACTTC. It yields the protein CASSLGPGEQYF. The J gene is TRBJ2-7, the V gene TRBV11-2; D gene unclear. The germline V and J ends were trimmed by 1 base and 7 bases, with 8 bases remaining between them. CDR1 is SGHAT, CDR2 FQNNGV, per germline. This CDR3 is 12 amino acids long.